These 4 T cell receptor beta chains originate from one sample sequenced in a study of graft-versus-host responses after intestinal transplantation. Some clones are missing from TCRdb's copy, which holds only in-frame ones; the method was immunoSEQ multiplex PCR. The sample comprises approximately 70,000 clones, more than 90% of which are singletons, and approximately 6.3% rests with the top ten. Sequences were derived from bone marrow, sampled 700 to 850 days after intestinal transplantation. These TCRs come from a human patient who received an intestinal transplant, so some T cells may come from the graft donor.

This clone was observed once. The V and J genes are TRBV9 and TRBJ1-4, with D tentatively TRBD1 (5 bases). The V and J ends lost 0 bases and 8 bases respectively, with 20 bases between them. Germline V CDR1 and CDR2: SGDLS, YYNGEE. The CDR3 spans 17 residues. Here the CDR3 DNA reads TGTGCCAGCAGCGTAGGTGGGACGAGGACTAATGAGGAAAAACTGTTTTTT. Its translation is CASSVGGTRTNEEKLFF.

The chain employs TRBV18 and TRBJ2-7; D unclear. The CDR3 covers 11 residues. Trimming shortened V by 4 bases and J by 5 bases, and 6 bases separated the two germline ends. Germline V gene data show CDR1 as KGHSH and CDR2 as LQKENI. CDR3 residues: CASSQGHEQYF. The CDR3 DNA reads as TGTGCCAGCTCACAAGGTCACGAGCAGTACTTC.

This sequence joins TRBV19 and TRBJ2-2, with D perhaps TRBD2 (5 bases). V was cut by 0 bases and J by 3 bases, with 8 bases left in between. This CDR3 comprises 15 residues. The germline V gene encodes CDR1 LNHDA and CDR2 SQIVND (reference sequence). The chain's CDR3 is CASSIDGLYTGELFF. DNA of the CDR3: TGTGCCAGTAGTATAGATGGACTCTACACCGGGGAGCTGTTTTTT.

Details on this clone: A read error may account for a junction end that differs from germline. The V and J genes are TRBV6-5 and TRBJ1-1; D is unresolved. CDR3 length: 12 residues. CDR1 and CDR2 (germline): MNHEY, SVGAGI. CDR3 sequence (DNA): TGTGCCAGCAGTTACTCGAACAGTGAAGCTTTCTTT. Amino acid sequence: CASSYSNSEAFF.